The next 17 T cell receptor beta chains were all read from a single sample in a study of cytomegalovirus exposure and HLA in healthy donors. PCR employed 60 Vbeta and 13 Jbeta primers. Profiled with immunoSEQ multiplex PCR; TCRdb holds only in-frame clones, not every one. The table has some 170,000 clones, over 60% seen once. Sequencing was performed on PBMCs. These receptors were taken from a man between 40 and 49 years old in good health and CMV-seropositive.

CDR3 sequence: CASSFPEREQYF. CDR3 bases: TGTGCCAGCAGCTTCCCGGAGAGGGAGCAGTACTTC. The genes are TRBV5-4 and TRBJ2-7, with D uncertain. Trimming took 2 bases from V and 7 from J, leaving 10 bases between them. The CDR3 spans 12 residues. The germline V gene has CDR1 SGHNT and CDR2 YYREEE (reference sequence).

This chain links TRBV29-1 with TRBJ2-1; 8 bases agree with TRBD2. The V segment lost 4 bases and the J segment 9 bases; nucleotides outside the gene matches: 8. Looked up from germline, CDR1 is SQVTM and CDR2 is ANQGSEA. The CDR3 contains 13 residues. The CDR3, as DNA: TGCAGCGTTGGTATGACGCGGGAGGCTGAGCAGTTCTTC. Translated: CSVGMTREAEQFF.

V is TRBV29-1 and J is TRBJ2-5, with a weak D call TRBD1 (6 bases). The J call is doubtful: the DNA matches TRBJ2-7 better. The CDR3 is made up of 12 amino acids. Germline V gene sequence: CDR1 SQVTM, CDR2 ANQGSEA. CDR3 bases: TGCAGCGTTAACAGGGAAGGGGGCGAGCAGTACTTC. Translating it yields CSVNREGGEQYF.

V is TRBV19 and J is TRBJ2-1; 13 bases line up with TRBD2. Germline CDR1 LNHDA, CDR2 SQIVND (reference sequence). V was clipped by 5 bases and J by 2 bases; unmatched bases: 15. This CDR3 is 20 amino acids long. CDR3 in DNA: TGTGCCAGTAGTCCACAGGGGGGGACTAGCGGGATAGTACCCTACAATGAGCAGTTCTTC. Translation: CASSPQGGTSGIVPYNEQFF.

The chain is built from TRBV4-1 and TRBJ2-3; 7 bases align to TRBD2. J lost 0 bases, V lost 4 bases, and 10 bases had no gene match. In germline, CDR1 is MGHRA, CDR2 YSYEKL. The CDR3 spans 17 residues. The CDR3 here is CASSLSLASGSTDTQYF. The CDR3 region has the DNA TGCGCCAGCAGCCTATCTTTGGCTAGCGGTAGCACAGATACGCAGTATTTT.

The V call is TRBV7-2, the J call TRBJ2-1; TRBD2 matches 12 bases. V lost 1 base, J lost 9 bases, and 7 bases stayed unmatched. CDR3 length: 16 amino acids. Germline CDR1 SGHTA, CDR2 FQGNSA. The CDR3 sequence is CASSLDLGLAGLEQFF. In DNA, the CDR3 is TGTGCCAGCAGCTTAGATCTAGGACTAGCGGGACTTGAGCAGTTCTTC.

The CDR3 here is CASSFGTSGSLSPYEQYF. The CDR3 DNA is TGTGCCAGCAGCTTTGGGACTAGCGGGAGCCTCAGTCCCTACGAGCAGTACTTC. This chain joins TRBV7-8 and TRBJ2-7; TRBD2 matches at 14 bases. The germline V gene has CDR1 SGHVS and CDR2 FQNEAQ. V shed 3 bases and J 2 bases; nucleotides not matched to a gene: 9. The CDR3 has 18 residues.

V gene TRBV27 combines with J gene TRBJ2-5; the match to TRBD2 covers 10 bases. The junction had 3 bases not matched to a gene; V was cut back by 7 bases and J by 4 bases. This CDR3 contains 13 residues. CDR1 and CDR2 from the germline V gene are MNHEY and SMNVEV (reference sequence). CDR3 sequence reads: CASNRLAGETQYF. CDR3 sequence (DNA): TGTGCCAGCAATAGACTAGCGGGAGAGACCCAGTACTTC.

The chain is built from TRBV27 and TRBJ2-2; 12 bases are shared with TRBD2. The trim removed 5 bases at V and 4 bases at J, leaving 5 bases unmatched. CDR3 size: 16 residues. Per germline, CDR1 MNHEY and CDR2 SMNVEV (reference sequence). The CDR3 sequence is CASSRLAGESTGELFF. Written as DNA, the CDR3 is TGTGCCAGCAGTCGACTAGCGGGAGAGAGCACCGGGGAGCTGTTTTTT.

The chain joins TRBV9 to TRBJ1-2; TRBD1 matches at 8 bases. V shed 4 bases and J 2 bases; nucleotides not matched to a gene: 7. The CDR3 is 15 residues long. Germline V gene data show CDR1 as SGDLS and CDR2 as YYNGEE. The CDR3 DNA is TGTGCCAGCAGCAAGCGGGACAGGCTGAACTATGGCTACACCTTC. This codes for CASSKRDRLNYGYTF.

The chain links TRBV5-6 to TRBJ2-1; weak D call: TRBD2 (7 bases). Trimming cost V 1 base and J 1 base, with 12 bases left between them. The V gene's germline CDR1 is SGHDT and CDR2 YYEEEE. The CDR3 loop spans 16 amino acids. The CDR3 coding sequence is TGTGCCAGCAGCTTGTGGGGGGGCTATTCCTACAATGAGCAGTTCTTC. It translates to CASSLWGGYSYNEQFF. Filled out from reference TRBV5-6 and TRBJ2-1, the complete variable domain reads DAGVTQSPTHLIKTRGQQVTLRCSPKSGHDTVSWYQQALGQGPQFIFQYYEEEERQRGNFPDRFSGHQFPNYSSELNVNALLLGDSALYLCASSLWGGYSYNEQFFGPGTRLTVL.

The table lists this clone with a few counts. The CDR3 coding sequence is TGTGCCAGCAGTACAGGGGGAGGCAATCAGCCCCAGCATTTT. It specifies CASSTGGGNQPQHF. The gene calls are TRBV28 and TRBJ1-5, with 8 bases fitting TRBD1. From germline, CDR1 is MDHEN and CDR2 SYDVKM. V was pared by 5 bases and J by 2 bases, with 2 bases of the junction left unmatched. This CDR3 has 14 residues.

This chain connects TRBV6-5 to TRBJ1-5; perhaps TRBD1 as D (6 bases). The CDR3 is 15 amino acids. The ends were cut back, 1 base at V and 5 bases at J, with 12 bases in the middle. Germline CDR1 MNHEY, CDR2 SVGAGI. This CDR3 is CASSYLGTPDQPQHF. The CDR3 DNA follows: TGTGCCAGCAGTTACTTGGGGACACCAGATCAGCCCCAGCATTTT.

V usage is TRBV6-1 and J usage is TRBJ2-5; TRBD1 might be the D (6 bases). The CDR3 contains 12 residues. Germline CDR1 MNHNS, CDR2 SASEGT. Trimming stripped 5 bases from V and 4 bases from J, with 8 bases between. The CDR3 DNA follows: TGTGCCAGCAGTACAGGGCTAGAGACCCAGTACTTC. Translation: CASSTGLETQYF.

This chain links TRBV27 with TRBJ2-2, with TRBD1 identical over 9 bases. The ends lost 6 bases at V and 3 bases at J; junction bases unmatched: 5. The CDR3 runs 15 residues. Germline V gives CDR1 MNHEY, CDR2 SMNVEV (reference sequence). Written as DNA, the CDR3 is TGTGCCAGCAGAATGGGACAGGGCTACACCGGGGAGCTGTTTTTT. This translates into CASRMGQGYTGELFF.

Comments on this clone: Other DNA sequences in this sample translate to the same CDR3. DNA for the CDR3: TGCAGCGTTGGATGGGACAGGGGGCGAGAGACCCAGTACTTC. Translated, it gives CSVGWDRGRETQYF. The rearrangement uses TRBV29-1 and TRBJ2-5; TRBD1 matches 12 bases. J gave up 4 bases and V 4 bases, and 4 bases lay outside the gene matches. Looked up from germline, CDR1 is SQVTM and CDR2 is ANQGSEA. The CDR3 is 14 amino acids.

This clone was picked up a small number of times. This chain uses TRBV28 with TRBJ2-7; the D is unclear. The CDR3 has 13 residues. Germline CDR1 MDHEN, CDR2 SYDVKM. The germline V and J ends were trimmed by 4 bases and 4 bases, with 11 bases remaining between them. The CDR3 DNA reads TGTGCCAGCAGTTCCCCAGGTGGTTACGAGCAGTACTTC. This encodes CASSSPGGYEQYF.